The TCR beta chain under discussion was sequenced for a study of blood T cell repertoires in COVID-19. Germline V gene data show CDR1 as SGHRS and CDR2 as YFSETQ. The CDR3 spans 15 residues. The ends were cut back, 4 bases at V and 2 bases at J, with 15 bases in the middle. Libraries were prepared by immunoSEQ multiplex PCR; TCRdb keeps only in-frame clonotypes and omits some of them. The repertoire holds 250,000 to 300,000 clones, with 89% as singletons. This rearrangement joins TRBV5-1 to TRBJ2-5, with D uncertain. This TCR derives from a woman aged 60 to 75 who had recovered from COVID-19. Material for sequencing was PBMCs or T cells enriched from blood (not recorded which). Here the CDR3 reads CASSPLYGAQETQYF. The CDR3 coding sequence is TGCGCCAGCAGCCCCCTTTACGGTGCACAAGAGACCCAGTACTTC.